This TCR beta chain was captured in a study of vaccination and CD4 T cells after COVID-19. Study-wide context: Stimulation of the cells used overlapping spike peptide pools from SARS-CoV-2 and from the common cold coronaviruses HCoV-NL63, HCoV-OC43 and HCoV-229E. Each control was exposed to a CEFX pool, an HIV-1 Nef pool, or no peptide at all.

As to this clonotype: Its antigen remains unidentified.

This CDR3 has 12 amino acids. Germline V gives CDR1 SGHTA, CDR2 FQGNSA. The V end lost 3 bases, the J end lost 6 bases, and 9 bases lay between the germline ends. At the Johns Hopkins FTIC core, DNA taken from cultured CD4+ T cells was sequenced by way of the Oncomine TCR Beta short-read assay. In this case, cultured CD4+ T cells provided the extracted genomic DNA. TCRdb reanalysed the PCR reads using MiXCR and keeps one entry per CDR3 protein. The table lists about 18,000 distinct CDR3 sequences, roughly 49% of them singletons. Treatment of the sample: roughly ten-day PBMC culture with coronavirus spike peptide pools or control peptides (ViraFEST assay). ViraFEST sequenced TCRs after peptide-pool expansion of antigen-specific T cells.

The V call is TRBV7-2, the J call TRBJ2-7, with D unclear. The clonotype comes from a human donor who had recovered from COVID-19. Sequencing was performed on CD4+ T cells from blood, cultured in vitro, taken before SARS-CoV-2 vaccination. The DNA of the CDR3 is TGTGCCAGCAGCTTGAATTCTCTCGAGCAGTACTTC. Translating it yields CASSLNSLEQYF.